These 26 T cell receptor beta chains were sequenced from one sample in a study of cytomegalovirus exposure and HLA in healthy donors. Assay used: immunoSEQ multiplex PCR; TCRdb lists only in-frame clones, some missing. The sample lists around 230,000 clones, 86% occurring once. Sequenced: PBMCs. The receptors stem from a woman aged 25 to 39 in good health and CMV-seropositive.

The rearrangement links TRBV15 to TRBJ2-1; D ambiguous. V was shortened by 0 bases and J by 6 bases, with 15 bases between the two germline ends. CDR3 length: 16 residues. Germline V gene data show CDR1 as LNHNV and CDR2 as YYDKDF (reference sequence). In DNA form, the CDR3 reads TGTGCCACCAGCAGAGATGGGTTAGCCTCTAGCAATGAGCAGTTCTTC. Encoded protein: CATSRDGLASSNEQFF.

The CDR3 spells CASSYKGLVREQFF. In DNA, the CDR3 is TGTGCCAGCAGCTATAAGGGACTAGTTCGGGAGCAGTTCTTC. The chain combines TRBV13 with TRBJ2-1; 8 nucleotides match TRBD2. Trimming at V came to 4 bases and at J to 10 bases, leaving 9 bases not matched to a gene. This CDR3 region has 14 residues. Germline V gives CDR1 PRHDT, CDR2 FYEKMQ (reference sequence). Filled out from reference TRBV13 and TRBJ2-1, the complete variable domain reads AAGVIQSPRHLIKEKRETATLKCYPIPRHDTVYWYQQGPGQDPQFLISFYEKMQSDKGSIPDRFSAQQFSDYHSELNMSSLELGDSALYFCASSYKGLVREQFFGPGTRLTVL.

This clone appeared a few times. This chain joins TRBV14 and TRBJ2-1; TRBD2 aligns across 10 bases. The V gene end was trimmed by 4 bases and the J gene end by 4 bases; junction bases not matched to a gene: 1. The CDR3 is 14 residues long. Germline V gene lookup returns CDR1 SGHDN and CDR2 FVKESK. CDR3 nucleotide sequence: TGTGCCAGCAGCCCGACTAGCGGGTACAATGAGCAGTTCTTC. Amino acid sequence: CASSPTSGYNEQFF.

This clone has just one count. The CDR3 protein is CASKSGQGGAGELFF. The CDR3 nucleotides read TGTGCCAGTAAAAGTGGACAGGGGGGGGCCGGGGAGCTGTTTTTT. The rearrangement uses TRBV19 and TRBJ2-2; 10 bases are a match to TRBD1. Germline lookup yields CDR1 LNHDA and CDR2 SQIVND (reference sequence). The CDR3 is 15 amino acids. The V and J ends lost 7 bases and 6 bases, in that order; junction bases with no gene match: 8. Drawing the rest from reference TRBV19 and TRBJ2-2, the complete variable domain is DGGITQSPKYLFRKEGQNVTLSCEQNLNHDAMYWYRQDPGQGLRLIYYSQIVNDFQKGDIAEGYSVSREKKESFPLTVTSAQKNPTAFYLCASKSGQGGAGELFFGEGSRLTVL.

The chain links TRBV18 to TRBJ2-5; D not certain. The V gene lost 5 bases and the J gene lost 0 bases, with 4 bases spanning the gap. Per germline, CDR1 KGHSH and CDR2 LQKENI. The CDR3 covers 12 residues. The DNA for the CDR3 is TGTGCCAGCTCATCGTACCAAGAGACCCAGTACTTC. Residues: CASSSYQETQYF.

V usage is TRBV5-8 and J usage is TRBJ2-7, with 9 bases identical to TRBD1. Germline V gene data show CDR1 as SGHTS and CDR2 as YDEGEE. Unmatched junction bases numbered 6, after V lost 1 base and J lost 4 bases. The CDR3 consists of 15 residues. The DNA for the CDR3 is TGTGCCAGCAGCTTGTCCGGGACAGGGTTATACGAGCAGTACTTC. This sequence encodes CASSLSGTGLYEQYF.

The CDR3 coding sequence is TGTGCCAGCAGGGAGCGACGGGACACTGAAGCTTTCTTT. It encodes CASRERRDTEAFF. The chain links TRBV6-1 to TRBJ1-1; D remains ambiguous. There are 13 residues in the CDR3. Germline values: CDR1 MNHNS, CDR2 SASEGT. V was pared by 6 bases and J by 3 bases, with 11 bases between.

The rearrangement links TRBV5-1 to TRBJ1-3; the match to TRBD1 covers 7 bases. The J segment lost 0 bases and the V segment lost 4 bases, leaving 13 bases of the junction unmatched. CDR3 length equals 18 residues. Germline-derived CDR1 and CDR2 are SGHRS and YFSETQ. The CDR3 here is CASSNSRTGSTSGNTIYF. The CDR3 DNA is TGCGCCAGCAGCAATTCAAGGACAGGTTCAACCTCTGGAAACACCATATATTTT.

J is TRBJ1-1 and V is TRBV30; unclear D gene. CDR1 and CDR2 from the germline V gene are GTSNPN and SVGIG (reference sequence). The CDR3 is 16 amino acids. Trimming pared 5 bases from V and 1 base from J, leaving 20 bases between. In DNA form, the CDR3 reads TGTGCCTGGCGGCGGTCTTTGGTACTAAGGAACACTGAAGCTTTCTTT. It translates to CAWRRSLVLRNTEAFF.

The V and J genes are TRBV6-1 and TRBJ2-1; D is unresolved. The V gene lost 8 bases and the J gene lost 6 bases, with 14 bases spanning the gap. CDR3 size: 13 residues. Germline V gene data show CDR1 as MNHNS and CDR2 as SASEGT. CDR3 DNA: TGTGCCAGCTCGATCTCGACGGGCAATGAGCAGTTCTTC. Translating it yields CASSISTGNEQFF.

The chain has TRBV7-3 and TRBJ2-1; possibly TRBD2 for D (5 bases). V was cut by 1 base and J by 0 bases, with 10 bases left in between. This CDR3 comprises 16 residues. CDR1 is SGHTA and CDR2 is FQGTGA in the germline V gene. The CDR3 region is CASSLKATSSYNEQFF. In DNA form, the CDR3 reads TGTGCCAGCAGCTTAAAGGCTACTAGCTCCTACAATGAGCAGTTCTTC.

This clone was recorded only once. The rearrangement uses TRBV7-2 and TRBJ2-7, with TRBD1 identical over 8 bases. With 1 base clipped from V and 5 bases from J, the junction kept 4 bases outside the gene matches. This CDR3 has 14 residues. Germline V CDR1 and CDR2: SGHTA, FQGNSA. As DNA, the CDR3 is TGTGCCAGCAGCTTAGTGACAGGGGCAGACGAGCAGTACTTC. It specifies CASSLVTGADEQYF.

The rearrangement links TRBV2 to TRBJ1-2; TRBD1 aligns across 8 bases. The CDR3 totals 15 residues. V lost 3 bases to trimming and J lost 4 bases; unmatched junction nucleotides: 7. CDR1 and CDR2 (germline): SNHLY, FYNNEI. CDR3 DNA sequence: TGTGCCAGCAGTGAGACGGGACAGGTCACCTATGGCTACACCTTC. This encodes CASSETGQVTYGYTF.

This clone was detected once. The chain has TRBV25-1 and TRBJ1-3, with D possibly being TRBD1 (5 bases). Per germline, CDR1 MGHDK and CDR2 SYGVNS. CDR3 length: 14 residues. Trimming shortened V by 3 bases and J by 7 bases, and 13 bases separated the two germline ends. CDR3 sequence: CASSDASRGNTIYF. The CDR3 DNA reads TGTGCCAGCAGTGATGCTTCTAGGGGCAACACCATATATTTT.

The chain is built from TRBV11-2 and TRBJ2-2, with 7 bases lining up with TRBD1. With 5 bases clipped from V and 3 bases from J, the junction kept 6 bases outside the gene matches. CDR3 length: 15 amino acids. CDR1 and CDR2 (germline): SGHAT, FQNNGV. DNA for the CDR3: TGTGCCAGCAGCGCTTTAGACAGGGACACCGGGGAGCTGTTTTTT. It yields the protein CASSALDRDTGELFF.

The rearrangement uses TRBV11-2 and TRBJ2-1, with 12 bases fitting TRBD2. Germline V gives CDR1 SGHAT, CDR2 FQNNGV. This CDR3 is 15 amino acids long. V dropped 5 bases and J dropped 5; count of bases not matched to a gene: 4. CDR3 coding DNA: TGTGCCAGCAGCACATGGACTAGCGGGAACAATGAGCAGTTCTTC. Translating gives CASSTWTSGNNEQFF.

The CDR3 nucleotides read TGTGCCAGCAGTGAGTTTTTCCTGACGGGCTCCTACGAGCAGTACTTC. It encodes CASSEFFLTGSYEQYF. The chain has TRBV25-1 and TRBJ2-7; D unresolved. CDR3 length: 16 amino acids. Trimming pared 3 bases from V and 0 bases from J, leaving 15 bases between. Germline V gene lookup returns CDR1 MGHDK and CDR2 SYGVNS.

The rearrangement joins TRBV28 to TRBJ2-1, with 11 positions matching TRBD2. Per germline, CDR1 MDHEN and CDR2 SYDVKM. J was trimmed by 5 bases and V by 5 bases; bases with no gene match: 2. This CDR3 comprises 14 residues. CDR3 coding DNA: TGTGCCAGCAGTGTGGGACTAGCGGACAATGAGCAGTTCTTC. Its translation: CASSVGLADNEQFF.

The table lists this clone with a count of one. The chain combines TRBV30 with TRBJ2-5, with D perhaps TRBD1 (5 bases). There are 15 residues in the CDR3. V lost 2 bases and J 4 bases, leaving 17 bases between the germline ends. Germline-derived CDR1 and CDR2 are GTSNPN and SVGIG (reference sequence). Here the CDR3 DNA reads TGTGCCTGGAGTACCGGGCAGGGTCAGGCAGAGACCCAGTACTTC. Protein product: CAWSTGQGQAETQYF.

This clone has only one observation. The V and J genes are TRBV27 and TRBJ2-5, with no clear D. Germline values: CDR1 MNHEY, CDR2 SMNVEV (reference sequence). V dropped 5 bases and J dropped 4 bases, with 17 bases sitting between them. The CDR3 extends over 15 amino acids. The CDR3 sequence is CASSPGPDKIETQYF. CDR3 nucleotides: TGTGCCAGCAGTCCAGGCCCCGACAAAATAGAGACCCAGTACTTC.

The rearrangement uses TRBV15 and TRBJ2-1, with 10 positions matching TRBD2. After removal of 0 bases from V and 10 bases from J, the junction contained 9 bases not matched to a gene. Germline V gives CDR1 LNHNV, CDR2 YYDKDF (reference sequence). The CDR3 spans 16 residues. The CDR3 region has the DNA TGTGCCACCAGCAGAGATGCGGGACTAGCGTTTGCCGAGCAGTTCTTC. Protein sequence: CATSRDAGLAFAEQFF.

This chain joins TRBV5-4 and TRBJ1-1; D ambiguous. The V gene lost 0 bases and the J gene lost 0 bases, with 6 bases spanning the gap. The length of the CDR3 is 14 residues. Germline V gene data show CDR1 as SGHNT and CDR2 as YYREEE (reference sequence). This CDR3 reads CASSLEAVNTEAFF. The CDR3 DNA reads as TGTGCCAGCAGCTTGGAGGCGGTGAACACTGAAGCTTTCTTT.

J is TRBJ2-3 and V is TRBV6-4, with D hard to call. The V and J ends lost 5 bases and 0 bases respectively, with 9 bases between them. The length of the CDR3 is 14 residues. CDR1 is MRHNA and CDR2 is SNTAGT in the germline V gene. In nucleotides, the CDR3 is TGTGCCAGCAGTTTGCAGGCTAGCACAGATACGCAGTATTTT. Protein sequence: CASSLQASTDTQYF.

The CDR3 DNA is TGTGCCAGCAGCTTGGGGGACAGCCCATCCTACGAGCAGTACTTC. Translation gives CASSLGDSPSYEQYF. This sequence joins TRBV7-6 and TRBJ2-7, with 7 bases lining up with TRBD1. CDR3 size: 15 residues. V shed 3 bases and J 1 base; nucleotides not matched to a gene: 6. CDR1 SGHVS and CDR2 FNYEAQ come from the germline V gene.

The chain links TRBV4-2 to TRBJ1-3; D is perhaps TRBD1 (5 bases). V lost 0 bases and J lost 4, with 13 bases in between. This CDR3 has 16 amino acids. Germline V lookup: CDR1 LGHNA, CDR2 YNFKEQ. The CDR3 sequence: CASSQDSEGLGNTIYF. The DNA of the CDR3 is TGTGCCAGCAGCCAAGATTCGGAGGGACTAGGAAACACCATATATTTT.

J is TRBJ2-2 and V is TRBV7-9, with D unresolved. The germline V gene encodes CDR1 SEHNR and CDR2 FQNEAQ (reference sequence). CDR3 size: 17 residues. Trimming stripped 4 bases from V and 4 bases from J, with 19 bases between. The CDR3: CASSSRIPNWSTGELFF. CDR3 DNA: TGTGCCAGCAGCTCCCGGATCCCAAACTGGAGCACCGGGGAGCTGTTTTTT.